Listed below are T cell receptor beta chains from one sample, sequenced in a study of T-cell memory formation after mild COVID-19. Each CDR3 protein gets one entry after TCRdb re-called the 5' RACE reads with MiXCR. This table holds roughly 150,000 distinct CDR3 sequences, 10% to 15% found once. The sample consisted of PBMCs or a T cell subset sorted from them (not recorded which). The receptors originated from a man aged 18 to 30 who had mild COVID-19 (a few samples of this study predate the infection). Cell type and time point are not known. CDR3s include the opening cysteine and the closing phenylalanine or tryptophan.

v_call: TRBV18
j_call: TRBJ1-1
cdr3_aa: CASSPQGFAAFF

v_call: TRBV20-1
j_call: TRBJ2-5
cdr3_aa: CSATGTSGGQETQYF

v_call: TRBV7-3
j_call: TRBJ1-3
cdr3_aa: CASRQGSHSGNTIYF

v_call: TRBV9
j_call: TRBJ2-1
cdr3_aa: CASSADGGILSEQFF

v_call: TRBV2
j_call: TRBJ2-2
cdr3_aa: CASSRQGPTNTGELFF

v_call: TRBV7-2
j_call: TRBJ1-2
cdr3_aa: CASSLVGAPGYTF

v_call: TRBV12-3/TRBV12-4
j_call: TRBJ2-1
cdr3_aa: CASSLRRRDRNEQFF

v_call: TRBV28
j_call: TRBJ1-3
cdr3_aa: CASSLWSTGNTIYF

v_call: TRBV18
j_call: TRBJ2-1
cdr3_aa: CASSPSVLSTDNEQFF

v_call: TRBV5-1
j_call: TRBJ2-7
cdr3_aa: CASSSTGGSSYEQYF

v_call: TRBV2
j_call: TRBJ2-3
cdr3_aa: CANKRSTDTQYF

v_call: TRBV27
j_call: TRBJ1-3
cdr3_aa: CASSPRGSNF